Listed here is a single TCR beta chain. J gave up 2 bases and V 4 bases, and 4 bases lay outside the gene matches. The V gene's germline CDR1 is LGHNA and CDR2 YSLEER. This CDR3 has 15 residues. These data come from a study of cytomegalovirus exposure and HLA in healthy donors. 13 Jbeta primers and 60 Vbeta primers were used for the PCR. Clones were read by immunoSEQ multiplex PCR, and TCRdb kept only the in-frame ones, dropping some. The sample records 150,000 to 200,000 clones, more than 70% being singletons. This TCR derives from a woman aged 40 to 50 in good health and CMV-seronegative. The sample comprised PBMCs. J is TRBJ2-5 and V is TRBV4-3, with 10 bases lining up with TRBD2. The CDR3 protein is CASSLGLAPQETQYF. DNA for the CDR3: TGCGCCAGCAGCCTGGGACTAGCGCCTCAAGAGACCCAGTACTTC.